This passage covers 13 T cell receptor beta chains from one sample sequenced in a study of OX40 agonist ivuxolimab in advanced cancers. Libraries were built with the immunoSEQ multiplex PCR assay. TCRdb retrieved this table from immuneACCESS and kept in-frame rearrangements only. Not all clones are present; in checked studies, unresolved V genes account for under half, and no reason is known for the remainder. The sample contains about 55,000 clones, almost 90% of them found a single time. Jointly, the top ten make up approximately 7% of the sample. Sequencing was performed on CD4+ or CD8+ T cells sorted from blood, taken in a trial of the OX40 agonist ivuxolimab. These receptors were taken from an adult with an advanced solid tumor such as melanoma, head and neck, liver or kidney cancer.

CDR3 in amino acids: CASRPRDRARPPLHF. The CDR3 DNA reads TGCGCCAGCAGACCGCGGGACAGGGCCAGGCCACCCCTCCACTTT. This chain connects TRBV23-1 to TRBJ1-6; 9 positions agree with TRBD1. TRBV23-1 is identified as an open reading frame with a role that is uncertain. The CDR3 covers 15 residues. V gave up 6 bases and J gave up 11 bases; unmatched junction bases: 11.

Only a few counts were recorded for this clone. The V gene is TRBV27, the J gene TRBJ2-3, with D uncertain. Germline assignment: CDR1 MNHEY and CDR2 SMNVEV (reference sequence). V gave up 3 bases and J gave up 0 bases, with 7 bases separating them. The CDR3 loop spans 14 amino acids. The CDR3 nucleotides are TGTGCCAGCAGTTTTGTCGGTAGCACAGATACGCAGTATTTT. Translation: CASSFVGSTDTQYF.

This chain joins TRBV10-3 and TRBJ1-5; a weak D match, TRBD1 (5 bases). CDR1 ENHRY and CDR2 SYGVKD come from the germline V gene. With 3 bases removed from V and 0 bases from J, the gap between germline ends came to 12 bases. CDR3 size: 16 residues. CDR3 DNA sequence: TGTGCCATCAGTGATGCCGGGGGTTATAGCAATCAGCCCCAGCATTTT. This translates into CAISDAGGYSNQPQHF.

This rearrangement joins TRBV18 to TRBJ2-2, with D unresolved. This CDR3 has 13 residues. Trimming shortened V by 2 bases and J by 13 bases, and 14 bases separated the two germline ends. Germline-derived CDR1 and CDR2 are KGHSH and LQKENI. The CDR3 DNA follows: TGTGCCAGCTCACCAAGGAGTCAGGATGTGCTGTTTTTT. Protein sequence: CASSPRSQDVLFF. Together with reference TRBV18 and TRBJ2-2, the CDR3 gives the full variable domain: NAGVMQNPRHLVRRRGQEARLRCSPMKGHSHVYWYRQLPEEGLKFMVYLQKENIIDESGMPKERFSAEFPKEGPSILRIQQVVRGDSAAYFCASSPRSQDVLFFGEGSRLTVL.

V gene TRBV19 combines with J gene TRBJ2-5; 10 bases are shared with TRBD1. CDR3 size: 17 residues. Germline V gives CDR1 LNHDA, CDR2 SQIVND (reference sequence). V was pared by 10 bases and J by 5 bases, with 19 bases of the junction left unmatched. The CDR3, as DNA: TGTGCCACTACCTCGCGGGAAGGACAGGGGGTTTTTGAGACCCAGTACTTC. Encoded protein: CATTSREGQGVFETQYF.

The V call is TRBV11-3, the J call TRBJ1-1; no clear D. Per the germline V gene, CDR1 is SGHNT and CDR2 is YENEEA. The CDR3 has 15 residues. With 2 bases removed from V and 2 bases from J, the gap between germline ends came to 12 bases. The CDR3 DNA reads TGTGCCAGCAGCTTAAATTGGGTGGTAAACACTGAAGCTTTCTTT. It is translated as CASSLNWVVNTEAFF.

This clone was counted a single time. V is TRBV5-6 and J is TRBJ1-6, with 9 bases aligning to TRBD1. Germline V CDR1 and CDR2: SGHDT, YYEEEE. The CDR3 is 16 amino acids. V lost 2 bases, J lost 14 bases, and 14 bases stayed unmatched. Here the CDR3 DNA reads TGTGCCAGCAGCTTAGGGACAGGGACGTTCCGCGGCGCCCTCCACTTT. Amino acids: CASSLGTGTFRGALHF. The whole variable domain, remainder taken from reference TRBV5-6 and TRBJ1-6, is DAGVTQSPTHLIKTRGQQVTLRCSPKSGHDTVSWYQQALGQGPQFIFQYYEEEERQRGNFPDRFSGHQFPNYSSELNVNALLLGDSALYLCASSLGTGTFRGALHFGNGTRLTVT.

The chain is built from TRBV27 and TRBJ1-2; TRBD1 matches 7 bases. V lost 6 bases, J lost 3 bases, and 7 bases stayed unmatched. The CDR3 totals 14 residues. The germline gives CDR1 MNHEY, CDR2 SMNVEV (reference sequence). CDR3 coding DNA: TGTGCCAGCAGCCGACAGGGATTGGACTATGGCTACACCTTC. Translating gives CASSRQGLDYGYTF.

The CDR3: CASSQEDGETQYF. The CDR3 bases are TGTGCCAGCAGCCAAGAAGATGGGGAGACCCAGTACTTC. The J gene is TRBJ2-5, the V gene TRBV4-2, with D unclear. CDR3 length: 13 residues. V was cut by 0 bases and J by 5 bases, with 7 bases left in between. CDR1 and CDR2 from the germline V gene are LGHNA and YNFKEQ.

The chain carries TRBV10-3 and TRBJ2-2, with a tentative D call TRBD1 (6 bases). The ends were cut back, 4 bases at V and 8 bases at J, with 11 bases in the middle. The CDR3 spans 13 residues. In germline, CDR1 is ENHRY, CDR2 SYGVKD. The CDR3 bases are TGTGCCATCAGTGTTGCCGGGACAGGGGAGCTGTTTTTT. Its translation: CAISVAGTGELFF.

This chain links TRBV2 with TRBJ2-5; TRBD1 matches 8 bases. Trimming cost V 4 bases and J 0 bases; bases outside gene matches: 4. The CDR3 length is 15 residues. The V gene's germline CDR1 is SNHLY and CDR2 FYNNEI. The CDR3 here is CASSADRVYQETQYF. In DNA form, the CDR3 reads TGTGCCAGCAGTGCGGACAGGGTGTACCAAGAGACCCAGTACTTC.

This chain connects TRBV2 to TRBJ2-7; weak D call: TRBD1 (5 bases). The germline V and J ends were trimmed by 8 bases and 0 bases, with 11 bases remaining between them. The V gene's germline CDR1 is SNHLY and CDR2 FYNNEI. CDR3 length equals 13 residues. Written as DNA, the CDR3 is TGTGCCAGCGGCGCAGGGTCCTCCTACGAGCAGTACTTC. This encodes CASGAGSSYEQYF.

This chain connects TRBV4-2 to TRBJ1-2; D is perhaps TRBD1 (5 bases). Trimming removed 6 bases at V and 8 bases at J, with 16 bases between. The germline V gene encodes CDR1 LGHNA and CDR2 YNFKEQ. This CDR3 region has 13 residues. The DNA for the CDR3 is TGTGCCAGCAGTCAAACGGACGGGGGAGGCTACACCTTC. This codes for CASSQTDGGGYTF.